A single T cell receptor (beta chain) is shown here with its context. Antigen unknown. The data originate from a study of shared clonotypes between healthy human individuals. Findings and limits, study-wide: The four-donor shared clonotypes exceeded non-shared clonotypes in generation probability, with non-shared ones scoring lower.

Sequencing was performed with immunoSEQ multiplex PCR; in TCRdb, only in-frame clones are kept and a portion is missing. The data hold about 1.4 million clones, with around 95% observed a single time. The germline V gene encodes CDR1 MNHEY and CDR2 SMNVEV (reference sequence). CDR3 length equals 14 residues. Between the trimmed V and J ends, which lost 7 bases and 4 bases, there was a span of 17 bases. The sample taken for sequencing was naive CD4+ T cells sorted from blood. Subset specified: CD45RA+ positively selected. The origin of this receptor is a man younger than 40 in good health. J is TRBJ2-7 and V is TRBV27; D possibly uses TRBD1 or TRBD2 (5 bases each). The CDR3 region is CASTPGWGPYEQYF. The CDR3 DNA reads TGTGCCAGCACCCCCGGGTGGGGACCTTACGAGCAGTACTTC.